The sequence of this T cell receptor (beta chain) was determined in a study of T cell responses to AZD1222 COVID-19 vaccine. General study findings and limits: Nearly half of spike-specific TCRs reportedly go after variant regions that carry no mutations. At 160-218 and 743-854, vaccine-associated CD4 TCRs were dominant, and they spanned spike.

Per germline, CDR1 MDHEN and CDR2 SYDVKM. CDR3 length equals 12 residues. The J segment lost 7 bases and the V segment lost 7 bases, leaving 6 bases of the junction unmatched. The assay was immunoSEQ multiplex PCR, and TCRdb's table has in-frame clones only and misses some. This sample has 150,000 to 190,000 clones, with about 89% found just once. Points on this clone: Its specificity is not known.

This sample comprised peripheral blood, obtained 28 days after the second AZD1222 dose. The J gene is TRBJ1-2, the V gene TRBV28; 7 nucleotides line up with TRBD1. The TCR comes from an adult who received the AZD1222 COVID-19 vaccine. CDR3 bases: TGTGCCAGCACCTCAGGGGGGGCTGGCTACACCTTC. Translation: CASTSGGAGYTF.